These T cell receptor beta chains were read from a single sample in a study of vaccination and CD4 T cells after COVID-19. No cognate antigen is known for these TCRs. TCRdb processed the PCR reads anew with MiXCR; each CDR3 protein has one entry. The table includes around 18,000 distinct CDR3 sequences, less than 75% detected once. Specimen: CD4+ T cells from blood, cultured in vitro. The receptors were sampled from a human donor who had recovered from COVID-19. Each CDR3 is given with its conserved first and last residue. Fields, in order: clone size, J gene, V gene, D gene, CDR3 protein, CDR3 DNA. A D gene is named only where the DNA matches it firmly. Clone size is not always given. Where it is, it says once, few, many or a class for expanded clones.

-,TRBJ1-2,TRBV11-2,-,CASRLGWGRGYTF,TGTGCCAGCAGGCTAGGCTGGGGGCGAGGCTACACCTTC
-,TRBJ2-5,TRBV6-5,-,CASSSLRNGQETQYF,TGTGCCAGCAGTTCTCTTCGGAATGGGCAAGAGACCCAGTACTTC
-,TRBJ1-5,TRBV28,-,CASSLFIQPQHF,TGTGCCAGCAGTTTATTTATCCAGCCCCAGCATTTT
-,TRBJ2-2,TRBV19,-,CASSSQPNTGELFF,TGTGCCAGTAGTAGTCAGCCGAACACCGGGGAGCTGTTTTTT
-,TRBJ1-6,TRBV7-9,TRBD1,CASSKTGDSPLHF,TGTGCCAGCAGCAAAACAGGGGATTCACCCCTCCACTTT
-,TRBJ2-3,TRBV20-1,-,CSASEAGIGTDTQYF,TGCAGTGCTAGCGAGGCGGGAATTGGGACAGATACGCAGTATTTT
-,TRBJ2-3,TRBV6-2/TRBV6-3,-,CASSYAGTTDTQYF,TGTGCCAGCAGTTACGCCGGGACCACAGATACGCAGTATTTT
-,TRBJ2-7,TRBV20-1,TRBD2,CSAREVVAGAGEQYF,TGCAGTGCTAGAGAGGTGGTAGCGGGAGCTGGCGAGCAGTACTTC
few,TRBJ1-5,TRBV19,-,CASSSLRDNNQPQHF,TGTGCCAGTAGTTCCCTCCGGGACAATAATCAGCCCCAGCATTTT
-,TRBJ1-5,TRBV5-3,-,CARSNCKGRQPQHF,TGTGCCAGAAGCAATTGTAAGGGGCGGCAGCCCCAGCATTTT
-,TRBJ1-2,TRBV20-1,-,CSASDRIYGYTF,TGCAGTGCTTCGGACAGAATCTATGGCTACACCTTC
-,TRBJ2-3,TRBV24-1,TRBD2,CATSDLLGTSGNTQYF,TGTGCCACCAGTGATTTGCTCGGGACTAGCGGGAACACGCAGTATTTT
-,TRBJ1-2,TRBV19,-,CASSMSRAGGYTF,TGTGCCAGTAGTATGTCCAGGGCAGGGGGCTACACCTTC
-,TRBJ2-1,TRBV20-1,TRBD2,CSATKRTSDYNEQFF,TGCAGTGCTACAAAGAGGACTAGCGATTACAATGAGCAGTTCTTC
-,TRBJ1-2,TRBV6-1,-,CASRPENNYGYTF,TGTGCCAGCAGGCCAGAAAATAACTATGGCTACACCTTC
-,TRBJ2-7,TRBV11-3,-,CASSLEARRPLDYEQYF,TGTGCCAGCAGCTTAGAAGCTAGGCGCCCTCTGGACTACGAGCAGTACTTC
-,TRBJ1-6,TRBV7-6,TRBD1,CASSLGQGANNSPLHF,TGTGCCAGCAGCCTGGGACAGGGAGCAAATAATTCACCCCTCCACTTT
-,TRBJ1-1,TRBV20-1,-,CSASRHTMNTEAFF,TGCAGTGCTAGCCGCCATACTATGAACACTGAAGCTTTCTTT
-,TRBJ1-5,TRBV7-6,TRBD1,CASSLGAGGPYSNQPQHF,TGTGCCAGCAGCTTAGGGGCAGGGGGCCCTTATAGCAATCAGCCCCAGCATTTT
-,TRBJ2-5,TRBV2,-,CASFRGGSNPQETQYF,TGTGCCAGCTTTCGAGGCGGCAGTAACCCCCAAGAGACCCAGTACTTC
-,TRBJ2-7,TRBV20-1,-,CSARVGGRRTYEQYF,TGCAGTGCTAGGGTCGGGGGACGGCGTACTTACGAGCAGTACTTC
-,TRBJ2-5,TRBV20-1,TRBD1,CSARAPTGETQYF,TGCAGTGCTAGAGCACCGACAGGGGAGACCCAGTACTTC
-,TRBJ2-1,TRBV12-3/TRBV12-4,TRBD1,CASSPTGTGGSEQFF,TGTGCCAGCAGCCCGACCGGGACAGGGGGTAGTGAGCAGTTCTTC
few,TRBJ2-7,TRBV5-1,TRBD1,CASSGTGLSYEQYF,TGCGCCAGCAGTGGGACAGGACTTTCCTACGAGCAGTACTTC
few,TRBJ2-5,TRBV27,TRBD1,CASSGTGLETQYF,TGTGCCAGCAGCGGGACAGGGTTAGAGACCCAGTACTTC
-,TRBJ1-5,TRBV25-1,-,CASSKQGTQPQHF,TGTGCCAGCAGCAAACAGGGTACGCAGCCCCAGCATTTT
-,TRBJ1-5,TRBV20-1,TRBD1,CSAPGGGLYQPQHF,TGCAGTGCCCCAGGGGGAGGGCTTTATCAGCCCCAGCATTTT
-,TRBJ1-5,TRBV6-1,-,CASSALGTGNQPQHF,TGTGCCAGCAGTGCATTAGGGACGGGCAATCAGCCCCAGCATTTT
-,TRBJ1-5,TRBV19,-,CASSGARDNSNQPQHF,TGTGCCAGTAGTGGAGCCAGGGATAATAGCAATCAGCCCCAGCATTTT
-,TRBJ1-2,TRBV10-3,-,CAISAGEGDGYTF,TGTGCCATCAGTGCAGGCGAGGGGGATGGCTACACCTTC
few,TRBJ1-2,TRBV28,-,CASSLPWDLGGYGYTF,TGTGCCAGCAGTTTACCTTGGGACCTGGGAGGCTATGGCTACACCTTC
once,TRBJ1-1,TRBV19,TRBD1,CASSISGQGYTEAFF,TGTGCCAGTAGTATCTCAGGACAGGGCTACACTGAAGCTTTCTTT
once,TRBJ2-7,TRBV5-1,TRBD1,CASSLEGQSYEQYF,TGCGCCAGCAGCTTGGAGGGACAGTCCTACGAGCAGTACTTC
once,TRBJ1-1,TRBV27,-,CASSFAQGTEAFF,TGTGCCAGCTCTTTCGCACAGGGTACTGAAGCTTTCTTT
-,TRBJ1-2,TRBV20-1,-,CSLQDWEGHGYTF,TGCAGTTTACAGGATTGGGAAGGGCATGGCTACACCTTC
-,TRBJ2-7,TRBV6-2/TRBV6-3,TRBD2,CASREYRAGGLEQYF,TGTGCCAGCCGGGAATACCGAGCGGGAGGTCTCGAGCAGTACTTC
-,TRBJ1-5,TRBV20-1,-,CSARRVGFNQPQHF,TGCAGTGCTAGGAGGGTTGGATTCAATCAGCCCCAGCATTTT
-,TRBJ2-7,TRBV11-3,TRBD2,CASSTSLAGGPHEQYF,TGTGCCAGCAGCACCTCCCTAGCGGGAGGGCCTCACGAGCAGTACTTC
few,TRBJ1-2,TRBV6-1,TRBD1,CASSPDRWSRYTF,TGTGCCAGCAGTCCGGACAGGTGGAGTCGCTACACCTTC
-,TRBJ2-3,TRBV24-1,-,CATSDLKTDTQYF,TGTGCCACCAGTGATTTAAAGACAGATACGCAGTATTTT
few,TRBJ1-5,TRBV19,-,CATKTPNRDNQPQHF,TGTGCCACCAAGACACCGAATCGTGACAATCAGCCCCAGCATTTT
-,TRBJ2-1,TRBV19,TRBD2,CASGLAEDNEQFF,TGTGCCAGCGGACTAGCGGAGGACAATGAGCAGTTCTTC
-,TRBJ1-2,TRBV19,-,CASSIPGASYGYTF,TGTGCCAGTAGTATCCCAGGGGCCTCCTATGGCTACACCTTC
few,TRBJ2-7,TRBV3-1,TRBD2,CASSDPGGLAGSEQYF,TGTGCCAGCAGCGACCCTGGAGGACTAGCGGGCTCCGAGCAGTACTTC
few,TRBJ2-2,TRBV7-7,-,CASSLVLDRNAGELFF,TGTGCTAGCAGCTTAGTATTGGACCGAAACGCCGGGGAGCTGTTTTTT
-,TRBJ1-3,TRBV20-1,-,CSARTPRGTGNTIYF,TGCAGTGCTAGAACCCCCAGGGGAACTGGAAACACCATATATTTT
-,TRBJ1-2,TRBV20-1,TRBD1,CSARENPTGLYTF,TGCAGTGCTAGAGAGAACCCGACAGGGCTCTACACCTTC
large,TRBJ2-1,TRBV20-1,-,CSARVVLSNEQFF,TGCAGTGCTAGAGTGGTACTATCAAATGAGCAGTTCTTC
few,TRBJ1-6,TRBV10-1,TRBD1,CASSADRRMAPLHF,TGCGCCAGCAGCGCGGACAGGCGTATGGCACCCCTCCACTTT
few,TRBJ1-6,TRBV6-1,-,CASARGGNSPLHF,TGTGCCAGCGCCCGGGGCGGGAATTCACCCCTCCACTTT
-,TRBJ2-3,TRBV15,-,CATSSQLGSDTQYF,TGTGCCACCAGCTCCCAACTAGGGTCAGATACGCAGTATTTT
-,TRBJ2-7,TRBV11-2,TRBD1,CASSLGQPLGEQYF,TGTGCCAGCAGCTTGGGACAGCCTCTGGGCGAGCAGTACTTC
few,TRBJ2-3,TRBV27,-,CASSPMARGGGKTDTQYF,TGTGCCAGCAGTCCAATGGCGAGGGGAGGGGGCAAGACAGATACGCAGTATTTT
-,TRBJ2-5,TRBV19,TRBD1,CASSRDSQETQYF,TGTGCCAGTAGTCGGGACAGCCAAGAGACCCAGTACTTC